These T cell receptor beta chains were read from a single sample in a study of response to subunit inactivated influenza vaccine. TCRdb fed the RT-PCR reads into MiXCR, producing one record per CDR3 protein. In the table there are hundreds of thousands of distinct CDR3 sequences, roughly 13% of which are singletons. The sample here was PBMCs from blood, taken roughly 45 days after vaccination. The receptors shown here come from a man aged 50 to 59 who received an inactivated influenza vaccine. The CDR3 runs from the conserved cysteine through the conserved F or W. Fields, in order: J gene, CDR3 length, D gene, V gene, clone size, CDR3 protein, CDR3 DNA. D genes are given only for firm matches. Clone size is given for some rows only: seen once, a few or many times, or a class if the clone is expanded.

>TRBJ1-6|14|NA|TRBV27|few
CASRPDSYRSPLHF
TGTGCCAGCAGACCCGATTCGTACCGATCACCCCTCCACTTT
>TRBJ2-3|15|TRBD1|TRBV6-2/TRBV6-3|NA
CASSYSTGITDTQYF
TGTGCCAGCAGTTACTCGACAGGGATCACAGATACGCAGTATTTT
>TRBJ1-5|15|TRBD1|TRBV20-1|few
CSAPPGTGLDQPQHF
TGCAGTGCTCCCCCCGGGACAGGGCTAGATCAGCCCCAGCATTTT
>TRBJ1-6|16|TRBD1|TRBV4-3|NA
CASSQDLGQGGSPLHF
TGCGCCAGCAGCCAAGATTTGGGACAGGGTGGATCACCCCTCCACTTT
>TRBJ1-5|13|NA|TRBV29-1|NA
CSVLQGTDQPQHF
TGCAGCGTCCTACAGGGCACCGATCAGCCCCAGCATTTT
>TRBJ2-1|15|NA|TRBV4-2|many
CASSQEGSRAGEQFF
TGTGCCAGCAGCCAAGAGGGGTCCCGGGCGGGTGAGCAGTTCTTC
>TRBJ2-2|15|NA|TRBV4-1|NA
CASSLQQGGTGELFF
TGCGCCAGCAGCCTACAACAGGGGGGGACCGGGGAGCTGTTTTTT
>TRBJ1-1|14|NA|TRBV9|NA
CASSSMSGNTEAFF
TGTGCCAGCAGCTCAATGTCAGGGAACACTGAAGCTTTCTTT
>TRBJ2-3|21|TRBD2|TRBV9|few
CASSTPRTSGVHPSSTDTQYF
TGTGCCAGCAGCACCCCTAGGACTAGCGGAGTCCACCCTAGCAGCACAGATACGCAGTATTTT
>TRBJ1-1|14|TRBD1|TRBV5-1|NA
CASSSGTGATEAFF
TGCGCCAGCAGCTCGGGCACAGGGGCGACTGAAGCTTTCTTT
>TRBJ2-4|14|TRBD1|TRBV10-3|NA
CAISEGQEKNIQYF
TGTGCCATCAGTGAGGGACAGGAAAAAAACATTCAGTACTTC
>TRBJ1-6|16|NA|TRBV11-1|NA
CASSPGVRSRNSPLHF
TGTGCCAGCAGCCCAGGCGTTCGGAGTCGAAATTCACCCCTCCACTTT
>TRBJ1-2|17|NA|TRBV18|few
CASSPPGSGDPNYGYTF
TGTGCCAGCTCACCACCGGGTTCGGGGGACCCTAACTATGGCTACACCTTC
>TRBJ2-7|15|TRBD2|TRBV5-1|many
CASSLSGGALYEQYF
TGCGCCAGCAGTTTAAGCGGGGGGGCCTTATACGAGCAGTACTTC
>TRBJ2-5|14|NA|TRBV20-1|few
CSASGLTYQETQYF
TGCAGTGCTAGCGGACTAACGTACCAAGAGACCCAGTACTTC
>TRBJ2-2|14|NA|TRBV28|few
CASKGGVNTGELFF
TGTGCCAGCAAGGGCGGGGTCAACACCGGGGAGCTGTTTTTT
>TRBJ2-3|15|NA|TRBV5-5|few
CASSLIYGLGDTQYF
TGTGCCAGCAGCTTGATATATGGTCTCGGCGATACGCAGTATTTT
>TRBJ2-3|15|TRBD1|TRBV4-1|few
CATSRIQGATDTQYF
TGCGCCACAAGTCGTATACAGGGGGCGACGGATACGCAGTATTTT
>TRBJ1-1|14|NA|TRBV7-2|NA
CASSLVGADTEAFF
TGTGCCAGCAGCTTAGTGGGGGCTGACACTGAAGCTTTCTTT
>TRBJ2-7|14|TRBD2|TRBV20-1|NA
CSARTGTSLSEQYF
TGCAGTGCTAGAACTGGGACTAGCCTGTCCGAGCAGTACTTC
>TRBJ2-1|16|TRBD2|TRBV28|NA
CASSFTASGRGGEQFF
TGTGCCAGCAGTTTTACAGCTAGCGGGAGAGGTGGTGAGCAGTTCTTC
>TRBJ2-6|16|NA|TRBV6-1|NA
CASSPEVGTGANVLTF
TGTGCCAGCAGTCCAGAAGTCGGTACTGGGGCCAACGTCCTGACTTTC
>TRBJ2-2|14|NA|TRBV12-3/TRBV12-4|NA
CASTVGAGTGELFF
TGTGCCAGCACCGTCGGGGCGGGGACCGGGGAGCTGTTTTTT
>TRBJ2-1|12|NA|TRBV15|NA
CATSNDGTGGFF
TGTGCCACCAGCAACGACGGGACTGGAGGGTTCTTC
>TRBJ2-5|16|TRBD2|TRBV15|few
CATSSWTSGKQETQYF
TGTGCCACCAGCTCTTGGACTAGCGGGAAACAAGAGACCCAGTACTTC
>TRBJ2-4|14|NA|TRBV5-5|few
CASSLVQGGDIQYF
TGTGCCAGCAGCTTGGTACAGGGTGGGGACATTCAGTACTTC
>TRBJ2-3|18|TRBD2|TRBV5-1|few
CASSLGIAGGQVTDTQYF
TGCGCCAGCAGCCTCGGTATAGCGGGGGGGCAGGTCACAGATACGCAGTATTTT
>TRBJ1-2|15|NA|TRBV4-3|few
CASSQDRQFHNGYTF
TGCGCCAGCAGCCAAGACAGGCAGTTTCACAATGGCTACACCTTC
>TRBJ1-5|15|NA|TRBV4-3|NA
CASSQEPGAGQPQHF
TGCGCCAGCAGCCAAGAACCGGGGGCGGGTCAGCCCCAGCATTTT
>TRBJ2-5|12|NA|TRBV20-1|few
CSAPIPAGAQYF
TGCAGTGCTCCGATTCCCGCTGGGGCCCAGTACTTC
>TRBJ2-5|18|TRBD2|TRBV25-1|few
CASSVGASGGPTQETQYF
TGTGCCAGCAGTGTCGGGGCTAGCGGGGGCCCTACCCAAGAGACCCAGTACTTC
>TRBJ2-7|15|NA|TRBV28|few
CASRAADSSSYEQYF
TGTGCCAGCAGAGCGGCAGACTCAAGCTCCTACGAGCAGTACTTC
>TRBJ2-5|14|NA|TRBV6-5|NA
CASSYSGGKETQYF
TGTGCCAGCAGTTACTCCGGGGGAAAAGAGACCCAGTACTTC
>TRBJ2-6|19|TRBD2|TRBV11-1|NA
CASSLGVTSGSSGANVLTF
TGTGCCAGCAGCTTAGGAGTGACTAGCGGGAGCTCTGGGGCCAACGTCCTGACTTTC
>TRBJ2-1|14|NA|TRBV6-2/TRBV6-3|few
CASSPHRALNEQFF
TGTGCCAGCAGTCCACACCGGGCTCTCAATGAGCAGTTCTTC
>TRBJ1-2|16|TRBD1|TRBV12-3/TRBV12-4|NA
CASSSTPGQGIYGYTF
TGTGCCAGCAGTTCCACGCCGGGACAGGGAATCTATGGCTACACCTTC
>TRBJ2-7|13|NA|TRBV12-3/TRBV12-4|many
CASSPGQSYEQYF
TGCGCCAGCAGCCCCGGACAGTCCTACGAGCAGTACTTC
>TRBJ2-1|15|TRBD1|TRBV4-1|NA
CASSQVGQVYNEQFF
TGCGCCAGCAGCCAAGTGGGACAGGTTTACAATGAGCAGTTCTTC
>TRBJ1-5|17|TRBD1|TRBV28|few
CASLEGGWGQGNQPQHF
TGTGCCAGTTTGGAGGGAGGTTGGGGACAGGGCAATCAGCCCCAGCATTTT
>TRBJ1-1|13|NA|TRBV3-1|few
CASSLQGYAEAFF
TGTGCCAGCAGCCTACAGGGATACGCTGAAGCTTTCTTT
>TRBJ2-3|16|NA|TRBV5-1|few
CASSFTGGGVTDTQYF
TGCGCCAGCAGCTTCACTGGGGGGGGCGTCACAGATACGCAGTATTTT
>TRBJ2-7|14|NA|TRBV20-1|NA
CSARAPGIGYEQYF
TGCAGTGCCCGTGCTCCAGGGATAGGCTACGAGCAGTACTTC
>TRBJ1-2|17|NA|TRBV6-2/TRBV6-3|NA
CASSFTLPGRKIYGYTF
TGTGCCAGCAGTTTCACCCTCCCGGGACGGAAGATCTATGGCTACACCTTC
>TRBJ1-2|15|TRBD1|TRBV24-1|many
CATSDLRTGPGGYTF
TGTGCCACCAGTGATTTGAGGACAGGACCTGGTGGCTACACCTTC
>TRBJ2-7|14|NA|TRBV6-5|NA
CASSYPQNSYEQYF
TGTGCCAGCAGTTACCCACAGAATTCCTACGAGCAGTACTTC
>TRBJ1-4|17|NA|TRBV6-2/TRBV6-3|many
CASSSPSTNSTNEKLFF
TGTGCCAGCAGTTCCCCCAGCACGAATTCCACTAATGAAAAACTGTTTTTT
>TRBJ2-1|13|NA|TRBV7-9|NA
CASSYPSVDEQFF
TGTGCCAGCAGCTACCCGTCGGTAGATGAGCAGTTCTTC
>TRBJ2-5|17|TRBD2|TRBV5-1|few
CASSFGTSGRAEETQYF
TGCGCCAGCAGCTTTGGGACTAGCGGGAGGGCAGAAGAGACCCAGTACTTC
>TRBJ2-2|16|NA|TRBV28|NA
CASSPGQGWGTGELFF
TGTGCCAGCAGCCCCGGGCAAGGCTGGGGCACCGGGGAGCTGTTTTTT
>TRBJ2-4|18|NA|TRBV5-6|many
CASSLVLLVGRAKNIQYF
TGTGCCAGCAGCTTGGTACTCCTAGTGGGACGCGCCAAAAACATTCAGTACTTC
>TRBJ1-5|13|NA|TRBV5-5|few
CASRMGQNQPQHF
TGTGCCAGCAGAATGGGGCAGAATCAGCCCCAGCATTTT
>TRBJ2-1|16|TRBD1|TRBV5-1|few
CASSRGSGQGYNEQFF
TGCGCCAGCAGCAGGGGATCGGGACAGGGTTACAATGAGCAGTTCTTC